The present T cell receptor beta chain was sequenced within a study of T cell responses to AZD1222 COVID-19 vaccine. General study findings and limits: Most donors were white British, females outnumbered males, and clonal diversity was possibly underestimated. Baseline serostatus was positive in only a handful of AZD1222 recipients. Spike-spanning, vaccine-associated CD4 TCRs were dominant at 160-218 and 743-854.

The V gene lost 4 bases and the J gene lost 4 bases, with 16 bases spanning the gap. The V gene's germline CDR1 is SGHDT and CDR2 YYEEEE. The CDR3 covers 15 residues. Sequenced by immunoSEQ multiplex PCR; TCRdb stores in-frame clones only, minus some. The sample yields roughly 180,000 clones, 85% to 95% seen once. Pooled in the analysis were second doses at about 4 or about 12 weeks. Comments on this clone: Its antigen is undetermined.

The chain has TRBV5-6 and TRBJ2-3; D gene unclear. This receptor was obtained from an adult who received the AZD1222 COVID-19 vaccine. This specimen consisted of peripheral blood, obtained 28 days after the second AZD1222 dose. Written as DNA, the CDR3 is TGTGCCAGCAGCGGGCGGTGGGCCCCCCCAGATACGCAGTATTTT. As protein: CASSGRWAPPDTQYF.